The 11 T cell receptor beta chains presented below share a single source sample, sequenced in a study of OX40 agonist ivuxolimab in advanced cancers. Clones were sequenced by immunoSEQ multiplex PCR, and TCRdb holds only the in-frame ones, with some missing. The table records about 76,000 clones, 84% of them present only once. The sample here was CD4+ or CD8+ T cells sorted from blood, taken in a trial of the OX40 agonist ivuxolimab. Receptors originate from an adult with an advanced solid tumor such as melanoma, head and neck, liver or kidney cancer.

Only one count was recorded for this clone. V gene TRBV7-3 combines with J gene TRBJ2-7; D unclear. V shed 2 bases and J shed 7 bases, with 6 bases lying between them. In germline, CDR1 is SGHTA, CDR2 FQGTGA. The CDR3 is 11 residues long. The CDR3 DNA follows: TGTGCCAGCAGCTTAGTTGGGGAGCAGTACTTC. It translates to CASSLVGEQYF.

The chain recombines TRBV6-1 with TRBJ2-2; TRBD1 matches at 7 bases. Germline assignment: CDR1 MNHNS and CDR2 SASEGT. The CDR3 length is 16 residues. V dropped 2 bases and J dropped 6; count of bases not matched to a gene: 9. CDR3 nucleotide sequence: TGTGCCAGCAGTGAACATTTGACAGGGTTATCCGGGGAGCTGTTTTTT. Translating gives CASSEHLTGLSGELFF.

The chain is built from TRBV7-3 and TRBJ2-7; TRBD2 might be the D (6 bases). In germline, CDR1 is SGHTA, CDR2 FQGTGA. V was cut by 6 bases and J by 2 bases, with 14 bases left in between. The CDR3 covers 14 residues. The CDR3 spells CASRQNSGPYEQYF. CDR3 coding DNA: TGTGCCAGCAGGCAGAATAGCGGCCCCTACGAGCAGTACTTC.

The rearrangement joins TRBV7-8 to TRBJ1-2, with 8 bases that match TRBD1. Per germline, CDR1 SGHVS and CDR2 FQNEAQ. This CDR3 is 13 amino acids long. The V segment lost 4 bases and the J segment 4 bases; nucleotides outside the gene matches: 2. The CDR3 DNA is TGTGCCAGCAGCTGGGACAGGTCCTATGGCTACACCTTC. Protein product: CASSWDRSYGYTF. The variable domain in full, with the rest retrieved from reference TRBV7-8 and TRBJ1-2, is GAGVSQSPRYKVAKRGQDVALRCDPISGHVSLFWYQQALGQGPEFLTYFQNEAQLDKSGLPSDRFFAERPEGSVSTLKIQRTQQEDSAVYLCASSWDRSYGYTFGSGTRLTVV.

The rearrangement links TRBV7-2 to TRBJ2-1; D remains unclear. Trimming removed 1 base at V and 8 bases at J, with 6 bases between. In germline, CDR1 is SGHTA, CDR2 FQGNSA. The CDR3 runs to 12 residues. CDR3 sequence: CASSLEWHEQFF. The CDR3 DNA is TGTGCCAGCAGCTTAGAGTGGCATGAGCAGTTCTTC.

This sequence joins TRBV5-1 and TRBJ2-7; 8 bases match TRBD1. This CDR3 region has 16 residues. Germline lookup yields CDR1 SGHRS and CDR2 YFSETQ. Trimming took 4 bases from V and 0 from J; bases not matched to a gene: 9. This CDR3 is CASSTGTGQFSYEQYF. The CDR3 coding sequence is TGCGCCAGCAGCACCGGGACAGGTCAATTCTCCTACGAGCAGTACTTC.

This chain links TRBV4-3 with TRBJ2-2; D is ambiguous. The CDR3 loop spans 15 amino acids. Trimming took off 0 bases at V and 5 bases at J, with 10 bases between the two ends. CDR1 is LGHNA and CDR2 is YSLEER in the germline V gene. CDR3 protein: CASSQDRTGTGELFF. In DNA form, the CDR3 reads TGCGCCAGCAGCCAAGATCGTACTGGGACCGGGGAGCTGTTTTTT.

This chain uses TRBV5-1 with TRBJ1-1; 7 positions agree with TRBD1. The CDR3 is made up of 14 amino acids. Germline V gene lookup returns CDR1 SGHRS and CDR2 YFSETQ. V dropped 4 bases and J dropped 0; count of bases not matched to a gene: 3. This CDR3 is CASSQDRMNTEAFF. The DNA of the CDR3 is TGCGCCAGCAGCCAGGACAGGATGAACACTGAAGCTTTCTTT.

The chain recombines TRBV7-3 with TRBJ2-1; TRBD2 aligns across 8 bases. The CDR3 contains 15 residues. Germline V gene sequence: CDR1 SGHTA, CDR2 FQGTGA. Trimming took 3 bases from V and 9 from J; bases not matched to a gene: 10. The CDR3 sequence is CASSFSPGLDTEQFF. The DNA for the CDR3 is TGTGCCAGCAGCTTTTCACCGGGACTAGATACTGAGCAGTTCTTC.

The chain joins TRBV6-5 to TRBJ1-1; no firm D call. CDR1 is MNHEY, CDR2 SVGAGI, per germline. The CDR3 runs to 13 residues. V lost 8 bases, J lost 2 bases, and 12 bases lay in between. DNA for the CDR3: TGTGCCAGCGCTCTCATCCGAAACACTGAAGCTTTCTTT. This codes for CASALIRNTEAFF.

This chain connects TRBV29-1 to TRBJ2-1; 13 bases match TRBD2. Trimming took 4 bases from V and 8 from J; bases not matched to a gene: 8. CDR3 length: 15 residues. The germline V gene has CDR1 SQVTM and CDR2 ANQGSEA. The CDR3, as DNA: TGCAGCGTTGTTGGGACTAGCGGGGTGATATATGAGCAGTTCTTC. This encodes CSVVGTSGVIYEQFF.